The 26 T cell receptor beta chains given below trace back to one sample, sequenced in a study of cytomegalovirus exposure and HLA in healthy donors. The PCR ran on 60 Vbeta and 13 Jbeta primers. The table came from immunoSEQ multiplex PCR; TCRdb's copy has only in-frame clones and leaves some out. Seen here are about 120,000 clones, roughly 72% observed once, and the top ten hold approximately 4%. The source material was PBMCs. These receptors were taken from a man aged 40-49 years in good health and CMV-seropositive.

This chain connects TRBV6-1 to TRBJ2-6, with D possibly TRBD1 on 6 matching bases. The CDR3 is 14 residues long. Germline CDR1 MNHNS, CDR2 SASEGT. V lost 6 bases and J lost 2, with 8 bases in between. The CDR3 DNA reads TGTGCCAGCAGGGACAGTACTGGGGCCAACGTCCTGACTTTC. Residues: CASRDSTGANVLTF.

This chain uses TRBV6-4 with TRBJ1-6; 9 positions match TRBD1. CDR3 length: 17 amino acids. Germline V lookup: CDR1 MRHNA, CDR2 SNTAGT. Trimming cost V 3 bases and J 5 bases; bases outside gene matches: 8. CDR3 coding DNA: TGTGCCAGCAGTGATACAACAGGGGGCGGAAATAATTCACCCCTCCACTTT. Its protein is CASSDTTGGGNNSPLHF.

The V call is TRBV7-9, the J call TRBJ2-7, with 10 bases matching TRBD2. Germline CDR1 and CDR2: SEHNR and FQNEAQ (reference sequence). Germline trimming cut 1 base from V and 4 bases from J; bases unmatched to any gene: 7. CDR3 length equals 16 residues. In DNA form, the CDR3 reads TGTGCCAGCAGCTTAGGGCTAGCGGGAGTGGCTTACGAGCAGTACTTC. This encodes CASSLGLAGVAYEQYF.

V usage is TRBV6-4 and J usage is TRBJ2-3, with 13 bases that match TRBD2. Germline CDR1 is MRHNA and CDR2 is SNTAGT. There are 16 residues in the CDR3. Trimming cost V 6 bases and J 6 bases; bases outside gene matches: 9. The CDR3 coding sequence is TGTGCCAGCAGCCGGACTAGCGGGGGAGTTAGGGATACGCAGTATTTT. Its translation: CASSRTSGGVRDTQYF.

V gene TRBV27 combines with J gene TRBJ2-7, with D tentatively TRBD2 (5 bases). V was clipped by 3 bases and J by 7 bases, with 13 bases between them. From germline, CDR1 is MNHEY and CDR2 SMNVEV (reference sequence). CDR3 length: 13 amino acids. CDR3 region: CASSFSRGREQYF. The CDR3 DNA reads as TGTGCCAGCAGTTTTTCCCGGGGAAGGGAGCAGTACTTC.

This chain connects TRBV6-4 to TRBJ2-2; maybe TRBD2 (7 bases). This CDR3 region has 17 residues. With 6 bases removed from V and 0 bases from J, the gap between germline ends came to 17 bases. Looked up from germline, CDR1 is MRHNA and CDR2 is SNTAGT. This CDR3 is CASSPLAGASNTGELFF. In DNA form, the CDR3 reads TGTGCCAGCAGCCCCCTCGCGGGGGCTTCGAACACCGGGGAGCTGTTTTTT.

J is TRBJ1-5 and V is TRBV28, with 7 positions matching TRBD1. The CDR3 has 15 residues. Germline V gives CDR1 MDHEN, CDR2 SYDVKM. V shed 3 bases, J shed 3 bases, and the junction held 5 bases outside the gene matches. The DNA of the CDR3 is TGTGCCAGCAGTTTTAGAGGGGGCATCAATCAGCCCCAGCATTTT. Its protein product is CASSFRGGINQPQHF.

This clone was recorded a few times. The chain uses TRBV10-3 and TRBJ1-1; D perhaps matches TRBD1 (6 bases). CDR1 is ENHRY, CDR2 SYGVKD, per germline. Trimming cost V 4 bases and J 1 base, with 13 bases left between them. There are 15 residues in the CDR3. The CDR3 region is CAISVMDSPNTEAFF. The CDR3 nucleotides read TGTGCCATCAGTGTGATGGACAGTCCGAACACTGAAGCTTTCTTT.

This clone was seen a few times. The J gene is TRBJ2-7, the V gene TRBV25-1, with D uncertain. Germline values: CDR1 MGHDK, CDR2 SYGVNS. The CDR3 spans 15 residues. Trimming pared 0 bases from V and 0 bases from J, leaving 9 bases between. The CDR3 sequence is CASSEYGGPSYEQYF. The CDR3 nucleotides are TGTGCCAGCAGTGAATATGGCGGCCCCTCCTACGAGCAGTACTTC.

The chain joins TRBV6-5 to TRBJ1-1; a weak D match, TRBD1 (6 bases). The CDR3 consists of 13 residues. Trimming shortened V by 6 bases and J by 1 base, and 9 bases separated the two germline ends. Germline CDR1 reads MNHEY; CDR2 reads SVGAGI. The DNA of the CDR3 is TGTGCCAGCAGGGAGGACAGGAACACTGAAGCTTTCTTT. Its translation: CASREDRNTEAFF.

The V gene is TRBV6-5, the J gene TRBJ1-5; tentatively, D is TRBD1 (6 bases). CDR1 is MNHEY and CDR2 is SVGAGI in the germline V gene. Trimming shortened V by 5 bases and J by 4 bases, and 9 bases separated the two germline ends. CDR3 length: 13 amino acids. This CDR3 reads CASSEQGNQPQHF. The CDR3 DNA follows: TGTGCCAGCAGTGAACAGGGAAATCAGCCCCAGCATTTT.

The rearrangement links TRBV11-3 to TRBJ2-3; TRBD1 aligns across 7 bases. V dropped 5 bases and J dropped 1; count of bases not matched to a gene: 9. The CDR3 sequence is 16 residues long. Germline V gene data show CDR1 as SGHNT and CDR2 as YENEEA. This chain's CDR3 is CASSGRQGGGTDTQYF. In DNA, the CDR3 is TGTGCCAGCAGCGGGAGACAGGGTGGGGGCACAGATACGCAGTATTTT. Combining the CDR3 with reference TRBV11-3 and TRBJ2-3 gives the whole variable domain EAGVVQSPRYKIIEKKQPVAFWCNPISGHNTLYWYLQNLGQGPELLIRYENEEAVDDSQLPKDRFSAERLKGVDSTLKIQPAELGDSAVYLCASSGRQGGGTDTQYFGPGTRLTVL.

The gene calls are TRBV19 and TRBJ2-5, with TRBD2 identical over 11 bases. From germline, CDR1 is LNHDA and CDR2 SQIVND (reference sequence). Trimming cost V 4 bases and J 0 bases; bases outside gene matches: 4. The CDR3 spans 16 residues. As DNA, the CDR3 is TGTGCCAGTAGTACCGGACTAGCGGGCCACCAAGAGACCCAGTACTTC. Its translation: CASSTGLAGHQETQYF.

V and J are TRBV9 and TRBJ2-1, with 10 bases aligning to TRBD1. CDR1 and CDR2 (germline): SGDLS, YYNGEE. V trimming: 3 bases; J trimming: 6 bases; junction bases outside the gene matches: 9. The CDR3 is made up of 16 amino acids. The CDR3 DNA sequence: TGTGCCAGCAGCGGACCCGGGACAGGGGTCGGCAATGAGCAGTTCTTC. Translation: CASSGPGTGVGNEQFF.

The chain joins TRBV6-1 to TRBJ2-1; maybe TRBD2 (6 bases). Germline V gene sequence: CDR1 MNHNS, CDR2 SASEGT. V lost 4 bases and J lost 7, with 17 bases in between. The CDR3 consists of 15 residues. The CDR3 DNA sequence: TGTGCCAGCAGTGTGTTGCGACTAGTTTATAATGAGCAGTTCTTC. The encoded protein is CASSVLRLVYNEQFF.

The V call is TRBV2, the J call TRBJ2-1, with 9 bases that match TRBD2. Germline V lookup: CDR1 SNHLY, CDR2 FYNNEI. V was pared by 1 base and J by 7 bases, with 5 bases of the junction left unmatched. The CDR3 is 15 amino acids. The CDR3, as DNA: TGTGCCAGCAGTGAAGGAGTAGCGGGAGTTAATGAGCAGTTCTTC. As protein: CASSEGVAGVNEQFF.

The chain links TRBV7-2 to TRBJ2-1; the match to TRBD2 covers 11 bases. Germline CDR1 is SGHTA and CDR2 is FQGNSA. V shed 5 bases and J 5 bases; nucleotides not matched to a gene: 5. There are 15 residues in the CDR3. The CDR3 DNA is TGTGCCAGCAGCCCGCGACTAGCGGGGAACAATGAGCAGTTCTTC. Translated: CASSPRLAGNNEQFF. Drawing the rest from reference TRBV7-2 and TRBJ2-1, the complete variable domain is GAGVSQSPSNKVTEKGKDVELRCDPISGHTALYWYRQSLGQGLEFLIYFQGNSAPDKSGLPSDRFSAERTGGSVSTLTIQRTQQEDSAVYLCASSPRLAGNNEQFFGPGTRLTVL.

V is TRBV11-2 and J is TRBJ1-1, with TRBD1 as a possible D gene (6 bases). The CDR3 is 15 residues long. CDR1 and CDR2 (germline): SGHAT, FQNNGV. Trimming stripped 3 bases from V and 0 bases from J, with 11 bases between. The CDR3 DNA sequence: TGTGCCAGCAGCTTGACAGGTTCGATGAACACTGAAGCTTTCTTT. The encoded protein is CASSLTGSMNTEAFF.

This chain uses TRBV29-1 with TRBJ1-4; D is uncertain. Germline loops: CDR1 SQVTM, CDR2 ANQGSEA. Trimming removed 4 bases from V and 8 bases from J, with 8 bases in between. There are 11 residues in the CDR3. This CDR3 is CSVVREEKLFF. The DNA of the CDR3 is TGCAGCGTTGTGAGAGAGGAAAAACTGTTTTTT.

The chain employs TRBV27 and TRBJ1-3; 7 nucleotides agree with TRBD1. The CDR3 runs 17 residues. The V and J ends lost 5 bases and 0 bases, in that order; junction bases with no gene match: 10. CDR1 MNHEY and CDR2 SMNVEV come from the germline V gene (reference sequence). CDR3 coding DNA: TGTGCCAGCAGTCCGAACCTAGGACAGGTCTCTGGAAACACCATATATTTT. Protein sequence: CASSPNLGQVSGNTIYF.

The chain combines TRBV2 with TRBJ1-1; 9 bases are shared with TRBD1. The CDR3 totals 14 residues. Per the germline V gene, CDR1 is SNHLY and CDR2 is FYNNEI. The junction had 8 bases not matched to a gene; V was cut back by 7 bases and J by 5 bases. CDR3 sequence: CASNSQGAHTEAFF. The CDR3 bases are TGTGCCAGCAACTCACAGGGGGCGCATACTGAAGCTTTCTTT.

This clone has a handful of counts. The rearrangement uses TRBV6-5 and TRBJ2-7; D might be TRBD2 (5 bases). Trimming left V 2 bases short and J 3 bases short, with 17 bases between. Germline CDR1 is MNHEY and CDR2 is SVGAGI. CDR3 length equals 16 residues. CDR3 region: CASSYRALRADYEQYF. The CDR3 region has the DNA TGTGCCAGCAGTTACCGTGCCCTGCGGGCCGACTACGAGCAGTACTTC.

The rearrangement links TRBV19 to TRBJ2-6; D may be TRBD1 (5 bases). The V and J ends lost 6 bases and 1 base respectively, with 10 bases between them. From germline, CDR1 is LNHDA and CDR2 SQIVND (reference sequence). The CDR3 has 15 residues. The CDR3 protein is CASSPRESGANVLTF. The CDR3 nucleotides read TGTGCCAGTAGCCCCAGGGAATCTGGGGCCAACGTCCTGACTTTC. Using reference TRBV19 and TRBJ2-6 for the parts outside the CDR3, the full variable domain is DGGITQSPKYLFRKEGQNVTLSCEQNLNHDAMYWYRQDPGQGLRLIYYSQIVNDFQKGDIAEGYSVSREKKESFPLTVTSAQKNPTAFYLCASSPRESGANVLTFGAGSRLTVL.

This clone was seen a few times. The rearrangement joins TRBV10-3 to TRBJ1-5, with D uncertain. The CDR3 consists of 13 residues. Looked up from germline, CDR1 is ENHRY and CDR2 is SYGVKD. Trimming removed 6 bases at V and 0 bases at J, with 6 bases between. For the CDR3, the DNA is TGTGCCATCAGCCGGGATAGCAATCAGCCCCAGCATTTT. This gives the protein CAISRDSNQPQHF.

The V gene is TRBV2, the J gene TRBJ1-3; the match to TRBD1 covers 11 bases. The V and J ends lost 4 bases and 6 bases, in that order; junction bases with no gene match: 5. This CDR3 region has 15 residues. Germline values: CDR1 SNHLY, CDR2 FYNNEI. CDR3 coding DNA: TGTGCCAGCAGTGGGACAGGGGGCGACGCAAACACCATATATTTT. Its translation is CASSGTGGDANTIYF.

CDR3: CASSSSRDFTDTQYF. Here the CDR3 DNA reads TGTGCCAGCAGCTCCTCGAGGGACTTCACAGATACGCAGTATTTT. The chain has TRBV7-3 and TRBJ2-3; maybe TRBD2 (6 bases). The CDR3 totals 15 residues. The V end lost 4 bases, the J end lost 2 bases, and 13 bases lay between the germline ends. Looked up from germline, CDR1 is SGHTA and CDR2 is FQGTGA. Full variable domain (outside the CDR3, taken from reference TRBV7-3 and TRBJ2-3): GAGVSQTPSNKVTEKGKYVELRCDPISGHTALYWYRQSLGQGPEFLIYFQGTGAADDSGLPNDRFFAVRPEGSVSTLKIQRTERGDSAVYLCASSSSRDFTDTQYFGPGTRLTVL.